This TCR beta chain was observed in a study of tumor-infiltrating lymphocytes in primary liver carcinoma. Study-wide background: All patients, whether men or women, fell within 30 to 69 years of age. Sample yields, roughly 3.5 to 8 million productive TCRbeta reads, were similar across the tissue types. Study results and limitations: Owing to bulk unsorted samples, no comparison was made between CD4+ and CD8+ repertoires.

Per the germline V gene, CDR1 is LNHDA and CDR2 is SQIVND (reference sequence). Trimming shortened V by 1 base and J by 2 bases, and 11 bases separated the two germline ends. The CDR3 length is 15 residues. Germline DNA was also extracted, and blood RNA was taken from unsorted whole blood. To note about this clonotype: The antigen is undetermined.

A constant-region primer primed TCR beta cDNA synthesis from about 490 ng of total RNA. Libraries of TCR beta came from three nested multiplex PCR rounds with slightly modified ARM-PCR. TRBV1-TRBV30 forward primers paired with a C-beta reverse primer were used in the first two PCR rounds, which ran approximately 10 cycles each. Each CDR3 protein gets one entry after TCRdb re-called the multiplex PCR reads with MiXCR. The sample includes hundreds of thousands of distinct CDR3 sequences, 58% of them seen just once. The TCR comes from a woman aged 25-40 years with primary liver carcinoma and hepatitis B virus infection. This chain connects TRBV19 to TRBJ2-5; tentative D call: TRBD1 (5 bases). Sequenced sample: peripheral blood. DNA of the CDR3: TGTGCCAGTAGTATAGGGCGACAGCAGCAAGAGACCCAGTACTTC. Translated, it gives CASSIGRQQQETQYF. Complete variable domain (other parts from reference TRBV19 and TRBJ2-5): DGGITQSPKYLFRKEGQNVTLSCEQNLNHDAMYWYRQDPGQGLRLIYYSQIVNDFQKGDIAEGYSVSREKKESFPLTVTSAQKNPTAFYLCASSIGRQQQETQYFGPGTRLLVL.